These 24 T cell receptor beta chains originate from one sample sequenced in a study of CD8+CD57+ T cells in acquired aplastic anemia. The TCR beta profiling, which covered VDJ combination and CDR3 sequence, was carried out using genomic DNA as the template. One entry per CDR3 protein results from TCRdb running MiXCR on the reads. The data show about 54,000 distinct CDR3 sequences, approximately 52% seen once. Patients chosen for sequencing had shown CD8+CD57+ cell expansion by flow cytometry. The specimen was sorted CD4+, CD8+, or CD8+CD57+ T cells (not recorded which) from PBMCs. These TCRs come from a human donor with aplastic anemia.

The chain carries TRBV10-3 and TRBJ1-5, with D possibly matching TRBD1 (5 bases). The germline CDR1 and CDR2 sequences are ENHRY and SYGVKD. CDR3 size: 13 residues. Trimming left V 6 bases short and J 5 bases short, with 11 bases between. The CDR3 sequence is CAIRGEGDQPQHF. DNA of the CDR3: TGTGCCATCAGGGGGGAGGGAGATCAGCCCCAGCATTTT.

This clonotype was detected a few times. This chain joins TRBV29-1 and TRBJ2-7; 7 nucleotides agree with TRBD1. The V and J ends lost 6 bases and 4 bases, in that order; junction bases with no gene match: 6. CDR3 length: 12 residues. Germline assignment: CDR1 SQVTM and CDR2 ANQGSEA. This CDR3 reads CSVRQGIYEQYF. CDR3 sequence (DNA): TGCAGCGTCCGACAGGGAATTTACGAGCAGTACTTC.

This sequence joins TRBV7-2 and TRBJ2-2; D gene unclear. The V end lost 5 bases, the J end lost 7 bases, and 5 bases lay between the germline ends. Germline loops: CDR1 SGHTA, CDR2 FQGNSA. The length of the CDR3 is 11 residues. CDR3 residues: CASSPSGELFF. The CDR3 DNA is TGTGCCAGCAGCCCTAGCGGGGAGCTGTTTTTT.

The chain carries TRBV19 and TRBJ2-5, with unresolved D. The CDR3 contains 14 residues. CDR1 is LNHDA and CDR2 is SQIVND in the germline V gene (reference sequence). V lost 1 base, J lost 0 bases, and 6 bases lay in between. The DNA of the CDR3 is TGTGCCAGTAGTATAGCTCGCAACCAAGAGACCCAGTACTTC. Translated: CASSIARNQETQYF.

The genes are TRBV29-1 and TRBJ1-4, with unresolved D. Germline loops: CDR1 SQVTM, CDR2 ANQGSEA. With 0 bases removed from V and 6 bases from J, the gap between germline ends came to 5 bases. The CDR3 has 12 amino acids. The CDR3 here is CSVEDPDEKLFF. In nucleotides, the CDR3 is TGCAGCGTTGAAGATCCTGATGAAAAACTGTTTTTT.

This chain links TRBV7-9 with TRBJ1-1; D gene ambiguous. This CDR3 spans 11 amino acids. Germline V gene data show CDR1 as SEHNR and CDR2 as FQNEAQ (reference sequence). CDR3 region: CSSGEDTEAFF. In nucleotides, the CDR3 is TGTTCTTCAGGAGAGGACACTGAAGCTTTCTTT.

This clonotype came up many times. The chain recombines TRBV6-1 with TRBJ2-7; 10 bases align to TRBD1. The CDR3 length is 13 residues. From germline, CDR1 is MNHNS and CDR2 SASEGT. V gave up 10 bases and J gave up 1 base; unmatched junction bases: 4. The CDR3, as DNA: TGTGCCACCGGACAGGGGGTTTCCTACGAGCAGTACGTC. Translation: CATGQGVSYEQYV.

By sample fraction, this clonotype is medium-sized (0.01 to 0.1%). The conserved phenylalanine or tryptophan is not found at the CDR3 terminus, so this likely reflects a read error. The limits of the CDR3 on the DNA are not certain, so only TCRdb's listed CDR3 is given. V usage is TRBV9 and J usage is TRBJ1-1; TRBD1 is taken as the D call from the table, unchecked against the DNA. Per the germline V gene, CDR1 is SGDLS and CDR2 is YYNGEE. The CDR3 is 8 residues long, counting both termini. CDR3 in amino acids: CASTPGVV.

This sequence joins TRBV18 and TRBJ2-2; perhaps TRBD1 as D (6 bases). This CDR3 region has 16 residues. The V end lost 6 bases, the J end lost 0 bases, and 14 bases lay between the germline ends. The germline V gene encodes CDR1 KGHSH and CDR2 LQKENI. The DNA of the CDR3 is TGTGCCAGCTCCGAGACGGGACACTCGAACACCGGGGAGCTGTTTTTT. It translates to CASSETGHSNTGELFF. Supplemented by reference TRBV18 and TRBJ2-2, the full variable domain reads NAGVMQNPRHLVRRRGQEARLRCSPMKGHSHVYWYRQLPEEGLKFMVYLQKENIIDESGMPKERFSAEFPKEGPSILRIQQVVRGDSAAYFCASSETGHSNTGELFFGEGSRLTVL.

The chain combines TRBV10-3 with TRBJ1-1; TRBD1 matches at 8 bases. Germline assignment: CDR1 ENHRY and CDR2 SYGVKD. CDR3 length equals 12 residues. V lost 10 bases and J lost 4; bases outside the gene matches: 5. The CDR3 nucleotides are TGTGCCAGTAGACAGGGGCCCACTGAAGCTTTCTTT. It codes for CASRQGPTEAFF.

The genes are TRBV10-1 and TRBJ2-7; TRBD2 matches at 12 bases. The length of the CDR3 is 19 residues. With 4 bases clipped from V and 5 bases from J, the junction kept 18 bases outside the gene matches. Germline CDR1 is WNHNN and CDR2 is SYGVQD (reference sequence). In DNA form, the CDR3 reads TGCGCCAGCAGTGCCAACGGACTAGCGGGGCTTGGGTTGATCCACGAGCAGTACTTC. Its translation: CASSANGLAGLGLIHEQYF.

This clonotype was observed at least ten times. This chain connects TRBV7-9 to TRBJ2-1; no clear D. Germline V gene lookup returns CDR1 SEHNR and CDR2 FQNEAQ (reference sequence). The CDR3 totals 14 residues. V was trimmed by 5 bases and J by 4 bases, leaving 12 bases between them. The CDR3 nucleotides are TGTGCCAGCAGCCCCCCTGGTCCTTACAATGAGCAGTTCTTC. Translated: CASSPPGPYNEQFF.

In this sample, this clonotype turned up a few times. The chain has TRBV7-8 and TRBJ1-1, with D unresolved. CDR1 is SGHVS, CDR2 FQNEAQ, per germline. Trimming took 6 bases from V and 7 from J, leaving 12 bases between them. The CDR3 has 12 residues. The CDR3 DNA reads TGTGCCAGCAGTTTTTCCGGGGATGAAGCTTTCTTT. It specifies CASSFSGDEAFF.

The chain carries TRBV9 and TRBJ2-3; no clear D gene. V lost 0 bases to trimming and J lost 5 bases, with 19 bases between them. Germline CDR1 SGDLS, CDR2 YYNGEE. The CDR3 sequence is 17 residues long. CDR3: CASSVGVERTDQDTQYF. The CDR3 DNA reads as TGTGCCAGCAGCGTAGGGGTTGAAAGGACGGATCAAGATACGCAGTATTTT.

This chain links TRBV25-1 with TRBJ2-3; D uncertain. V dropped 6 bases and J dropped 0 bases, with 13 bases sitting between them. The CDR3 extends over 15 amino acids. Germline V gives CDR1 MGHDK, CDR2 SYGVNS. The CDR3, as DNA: TGTGCCAGCAGCTCTTGGAGTACTAGCACAGATACGCAGTATTTT. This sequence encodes CASSSWSTSTDTQYF.

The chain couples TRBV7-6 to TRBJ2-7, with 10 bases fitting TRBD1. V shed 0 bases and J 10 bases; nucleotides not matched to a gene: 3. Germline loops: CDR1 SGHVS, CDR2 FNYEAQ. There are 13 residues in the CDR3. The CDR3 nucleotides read TGTGCCAGCAGCTTAGCCGGGACAGGGGATCAGTACTTC. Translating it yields CASSLAGTGDQYF.

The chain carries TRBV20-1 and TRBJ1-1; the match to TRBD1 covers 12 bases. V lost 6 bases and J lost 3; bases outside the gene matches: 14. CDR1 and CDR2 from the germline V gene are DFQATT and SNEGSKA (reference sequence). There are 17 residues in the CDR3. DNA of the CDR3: TGCAGTGCGGAACTCCGGGACAGGGGGCAGTTGTACACTGAAGCTTTCTTT. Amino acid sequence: CSAELRDRGQLYTEAFF.

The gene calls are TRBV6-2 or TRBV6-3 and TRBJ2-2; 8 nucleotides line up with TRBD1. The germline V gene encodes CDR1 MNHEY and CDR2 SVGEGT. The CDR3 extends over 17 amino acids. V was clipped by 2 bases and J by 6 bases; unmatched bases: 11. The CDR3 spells CASSYAGGSPGSGELFF. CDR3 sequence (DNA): TGTGCCAGCAGTTACGCAGGGGGCAGCCCTGGCTCCGGGGAGCTGTTTTTT.

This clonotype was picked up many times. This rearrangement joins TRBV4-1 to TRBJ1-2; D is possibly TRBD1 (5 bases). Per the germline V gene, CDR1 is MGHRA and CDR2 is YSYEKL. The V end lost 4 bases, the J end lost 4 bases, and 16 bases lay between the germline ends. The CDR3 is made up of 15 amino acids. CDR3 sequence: CASSPPGSPIYGYTF. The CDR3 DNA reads TGCGCCAGCAGCCCCCCAGGGTCCCCTATCTATGGCTACACCTTC.

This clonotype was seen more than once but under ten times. The CDR3 DNA reads as TGCAGTGCTAGAGAGCCGACAGGGTATGAAAAACTGTTTTTT. It is translated as CSAREPTGYEKLFF. The chain links TRBV20-1 to TRBJ1-4; 7 bases are a match to TRBD1. V was clipped by 0 bases and J by 6 bases; unmatched bases: 4. This CDR3 has 14 amino acids. The germline CDR1 and CDR2 sequences are DFQATT and SNEGSKA (reference sequence).

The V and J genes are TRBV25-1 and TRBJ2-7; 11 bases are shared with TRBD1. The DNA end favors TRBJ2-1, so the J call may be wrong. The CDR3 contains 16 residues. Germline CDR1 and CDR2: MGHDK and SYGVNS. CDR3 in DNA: TGTGCCAGCAGTTTAGGATGGACAGGGGGCTTGAATGAGCAGTTCTTC. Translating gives CASSLGWTGGLNEQFF.

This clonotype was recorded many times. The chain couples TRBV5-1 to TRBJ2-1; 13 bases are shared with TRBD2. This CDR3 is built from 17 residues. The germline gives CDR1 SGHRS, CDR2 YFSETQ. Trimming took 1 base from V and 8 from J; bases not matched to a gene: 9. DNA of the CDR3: TGCGCCAGCAGCTTGTATATCGGACTAGCGGGGGAGGATGAGCAGTTCTTC. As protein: CASSLYIGLAGEDEQFF.

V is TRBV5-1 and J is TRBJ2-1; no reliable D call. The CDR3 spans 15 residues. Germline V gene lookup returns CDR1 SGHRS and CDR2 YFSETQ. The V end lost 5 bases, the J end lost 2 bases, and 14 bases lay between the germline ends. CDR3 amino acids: CASSDPDPPYNEQFF. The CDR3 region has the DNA TGCGCCAGCAGTGACCCCGACCCCCCCTACAATGAGCAGTTCTTC.

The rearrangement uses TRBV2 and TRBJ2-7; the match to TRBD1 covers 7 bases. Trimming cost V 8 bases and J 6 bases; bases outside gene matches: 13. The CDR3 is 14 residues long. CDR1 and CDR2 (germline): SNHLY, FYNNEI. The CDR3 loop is CASSKIGQEVEQYF. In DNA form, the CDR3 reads TGTGCCAGCTCTAAAATAGGACAGGAGGTCGAGCAGTACTTC.